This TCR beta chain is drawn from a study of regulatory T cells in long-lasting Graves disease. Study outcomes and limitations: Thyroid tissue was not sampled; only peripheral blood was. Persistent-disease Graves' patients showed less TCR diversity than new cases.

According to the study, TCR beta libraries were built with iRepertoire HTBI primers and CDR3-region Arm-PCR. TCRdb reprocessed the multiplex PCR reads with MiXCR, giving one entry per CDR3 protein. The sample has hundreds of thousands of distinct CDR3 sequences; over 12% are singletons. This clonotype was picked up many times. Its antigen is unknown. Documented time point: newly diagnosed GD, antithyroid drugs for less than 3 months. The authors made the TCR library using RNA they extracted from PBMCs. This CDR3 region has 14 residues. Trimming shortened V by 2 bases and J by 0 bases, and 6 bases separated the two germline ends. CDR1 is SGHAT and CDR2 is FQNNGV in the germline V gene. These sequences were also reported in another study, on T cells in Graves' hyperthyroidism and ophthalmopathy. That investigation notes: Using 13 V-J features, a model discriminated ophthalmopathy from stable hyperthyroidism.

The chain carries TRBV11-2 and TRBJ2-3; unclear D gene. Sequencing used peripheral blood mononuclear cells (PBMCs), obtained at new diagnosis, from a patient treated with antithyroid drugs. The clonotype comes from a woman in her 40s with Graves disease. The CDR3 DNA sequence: TGTGCCAGCAGCTTAATGGCGAGCACAGATACGCAGTATTTT. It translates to CASSLMASTDTQYF.